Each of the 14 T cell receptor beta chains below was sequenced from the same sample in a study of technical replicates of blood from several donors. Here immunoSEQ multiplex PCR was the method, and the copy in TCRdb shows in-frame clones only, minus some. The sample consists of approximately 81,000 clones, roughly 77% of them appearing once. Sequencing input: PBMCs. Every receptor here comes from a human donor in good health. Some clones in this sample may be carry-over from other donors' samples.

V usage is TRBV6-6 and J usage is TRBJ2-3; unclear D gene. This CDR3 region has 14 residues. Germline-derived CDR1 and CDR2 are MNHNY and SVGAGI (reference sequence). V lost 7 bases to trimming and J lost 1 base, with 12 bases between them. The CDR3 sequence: CASIKLEGTDTQYF. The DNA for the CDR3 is TGTGCCAGCATCAAACTCGAGGGCACAGATACGCAGTATTTT.

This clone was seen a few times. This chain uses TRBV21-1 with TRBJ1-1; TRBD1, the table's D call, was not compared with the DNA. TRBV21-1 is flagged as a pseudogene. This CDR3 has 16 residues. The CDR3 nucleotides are TGTGCCAGCAGCAAAGAGTTCCGCAGGGTGGTCACTGAAGCTTTCTTT. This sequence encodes CASSKEFRRVVTEAFF.

CDR3 region: CASSQTRGRQYF. Written as DNA, the CDR3 is TGTGCCAGCAGCCAAACAAGGGGCAGGCAGTACTTC. The rearrangement uses TRBV14 and TRBJ2-4, with D perhaps TRBD1 (5 bases). With 2 bases removed from V and 13 bases from J, the gap between germline ends came to 12 bases. The V gene's germline CDR1 is SGHDN and CDR2 FVKESK. This CDR3 is 12 amino acids long.

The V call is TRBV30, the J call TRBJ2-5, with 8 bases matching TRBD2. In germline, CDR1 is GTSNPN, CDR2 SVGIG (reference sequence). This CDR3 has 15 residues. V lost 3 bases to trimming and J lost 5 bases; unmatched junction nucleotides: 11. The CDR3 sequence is CAWRDVGGVRETQYF. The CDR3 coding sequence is TGTGCCTGGAGGGACGTCGGGGGGGTAAGGGAGACCCAGTACTTC.

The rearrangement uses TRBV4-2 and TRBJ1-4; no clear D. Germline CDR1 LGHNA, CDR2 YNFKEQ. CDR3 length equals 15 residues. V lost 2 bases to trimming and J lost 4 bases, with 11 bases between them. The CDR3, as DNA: TGTGCCAGCAGCCAAAAGGAGGGCGGTAATGAAAAACTGTTTTTT. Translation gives CASSQKEGGNEKLFF.

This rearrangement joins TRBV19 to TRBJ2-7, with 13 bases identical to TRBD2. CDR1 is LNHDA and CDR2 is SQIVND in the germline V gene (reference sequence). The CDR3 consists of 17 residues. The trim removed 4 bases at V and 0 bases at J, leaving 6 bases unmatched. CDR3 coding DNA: TGTGCCAGTAGTAGGTACGGGACTAGCGGGACCTCCTACGAGCAGTACTTC. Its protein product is CASSRYGTSGTSYEQYF.

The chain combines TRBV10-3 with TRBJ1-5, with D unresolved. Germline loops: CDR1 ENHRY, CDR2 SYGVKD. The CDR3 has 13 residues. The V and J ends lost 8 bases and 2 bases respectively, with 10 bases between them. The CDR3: CAIRPEGNQPQHF. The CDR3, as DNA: TGTGCCATCCGCCCCGAGGGCAATCAGCCCCAGCATTTT.

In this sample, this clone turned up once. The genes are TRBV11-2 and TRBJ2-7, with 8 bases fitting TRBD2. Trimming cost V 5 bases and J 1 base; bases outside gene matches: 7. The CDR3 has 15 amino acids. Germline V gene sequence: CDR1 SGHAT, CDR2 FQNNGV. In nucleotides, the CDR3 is TGTGCCAGCAGCGCCCGCGGGGGGCCGTCCTACGAGCAGTACTTC. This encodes CASSARGGPSYEQYF.

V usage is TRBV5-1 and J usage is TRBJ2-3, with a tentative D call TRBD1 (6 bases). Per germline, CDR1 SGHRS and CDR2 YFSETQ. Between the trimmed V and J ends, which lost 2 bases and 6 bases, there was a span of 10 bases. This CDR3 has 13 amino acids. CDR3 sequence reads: CASSFWGRDTQYF. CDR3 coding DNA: TGCGCCAGCAGCTTTTGGGGGCGGGATACGCAGTATTTT.

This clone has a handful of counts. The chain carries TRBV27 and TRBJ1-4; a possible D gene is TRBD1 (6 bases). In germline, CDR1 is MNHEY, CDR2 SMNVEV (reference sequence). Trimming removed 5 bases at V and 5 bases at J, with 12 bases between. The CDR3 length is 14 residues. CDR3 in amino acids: CASSGTRGNEKLFF. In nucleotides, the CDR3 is TGTGCCAGCAGTGGGACAAGGGGGAATGAAAAACTGTTTTTT.

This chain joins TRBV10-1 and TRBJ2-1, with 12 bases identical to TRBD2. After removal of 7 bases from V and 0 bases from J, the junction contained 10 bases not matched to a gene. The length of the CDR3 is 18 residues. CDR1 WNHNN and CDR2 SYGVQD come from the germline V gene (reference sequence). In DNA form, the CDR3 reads TGCGCCAGCAATTCTAGCGGGGGGGCTACCAGCTCCTACAATGAGCAGTTCTTC. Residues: CASNSSGGATSSYNEQFF.

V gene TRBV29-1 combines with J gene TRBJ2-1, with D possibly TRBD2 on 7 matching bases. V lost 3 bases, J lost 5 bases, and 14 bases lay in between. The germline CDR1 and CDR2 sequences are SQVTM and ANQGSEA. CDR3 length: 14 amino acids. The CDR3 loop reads CSVDRGGLNNEQFF. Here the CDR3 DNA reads TGCAGCGTTGATAGGGGGGGACTAAACAATGAGCAGTTCTTC.

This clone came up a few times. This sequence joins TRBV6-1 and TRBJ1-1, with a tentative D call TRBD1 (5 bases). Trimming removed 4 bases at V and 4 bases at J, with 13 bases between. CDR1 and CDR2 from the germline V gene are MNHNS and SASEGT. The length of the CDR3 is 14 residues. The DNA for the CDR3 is TGTGCCAGCAGTGCTACAGGCCAGAGCACTGAAGCTTTCTTT. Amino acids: CASSATGQSTEAFF.

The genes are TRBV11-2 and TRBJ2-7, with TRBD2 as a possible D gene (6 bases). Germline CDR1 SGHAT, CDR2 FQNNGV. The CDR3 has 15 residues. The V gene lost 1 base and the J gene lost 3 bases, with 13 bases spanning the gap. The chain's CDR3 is CASSLVSSVNYEQYF. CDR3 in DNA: TGTGCCAGCAGCTTAGTTTCTAGCGTGAACTACGAGCAGTACTTC.